This TCR beta chain was sequenced in a study of technical replicates of blood from a few donors. Only in-frame clones appear in the TCRdb table, and some are missing; sequencing was by immunoSEQ multiplex PCR. The sample has approximately 65,000 clones, 70% to 90% seen once; the top ten hold about 5%. Per germline, CDR1 MGHDK and CDR2 SYGVNS. The CDR3 consists of 15 residues. V dropped 4 bases and J dropped 6; count of bases not matched to a gene: 10. The TCR originated in a human donor in good health. Some clones in this sample may be carry-over from other donors' samples. Source material: PBMCs. The V call is TRBV25-1, the J call TRBJ1-2, with 8 bases lining up with TRBD1. This chain's CDR3 is CASSAPGQALNGYTF. The CDR3 nucleotides read TGTGCCAGCAGTGCACCGGGACAGGCTCTGAATGGCTACACCTTC.